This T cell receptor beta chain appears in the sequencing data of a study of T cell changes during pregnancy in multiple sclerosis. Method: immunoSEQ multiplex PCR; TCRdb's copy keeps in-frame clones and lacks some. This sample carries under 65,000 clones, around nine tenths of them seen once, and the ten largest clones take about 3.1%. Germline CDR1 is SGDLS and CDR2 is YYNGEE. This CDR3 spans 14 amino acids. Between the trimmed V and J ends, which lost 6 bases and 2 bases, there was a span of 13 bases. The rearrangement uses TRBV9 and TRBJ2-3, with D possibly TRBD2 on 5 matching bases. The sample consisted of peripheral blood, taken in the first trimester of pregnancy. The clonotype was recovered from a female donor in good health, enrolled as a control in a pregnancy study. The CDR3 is CASNVGAVTDTQYF. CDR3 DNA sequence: TGTGCCAGCAATGTGGGAGCAGTCACAGATACGCAGTATTTT.